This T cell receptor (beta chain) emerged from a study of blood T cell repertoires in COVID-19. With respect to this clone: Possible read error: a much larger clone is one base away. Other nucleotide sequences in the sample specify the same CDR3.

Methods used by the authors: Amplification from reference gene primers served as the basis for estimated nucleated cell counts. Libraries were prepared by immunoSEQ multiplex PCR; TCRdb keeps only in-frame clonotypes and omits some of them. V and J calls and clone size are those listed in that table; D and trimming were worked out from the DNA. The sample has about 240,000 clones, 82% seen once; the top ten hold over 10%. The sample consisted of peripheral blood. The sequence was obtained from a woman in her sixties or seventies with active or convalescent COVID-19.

CDR3 protein: CASSSTGGYGYTF. The DNA for the CDR3 is TGTGCCAGCAGTTCGACAGGGGGCTATGGCTACACCTTC. The genes are TRBV27 and TRBJ1-2, with 9 bases lining up with TRBD1. Per the germline V gene, CDR1 is MNHEY and CDR2 is SMNVEV (reference sequence). The V and J ends lost 4 bases and 4 bases, in that order; junction bases with no gene match: 1. CDR3 length: 13 residues.